The sequence of this T cell receptor beta chain was determined in a study of T cells in women clearing cervical HPV infection. The overall study: Cases were women with histologically confirmed HPV16-related CIN3 or worse, including a couple of invasive cancers.

V gave up 4 bases and J gave up 5 bases; unmatched junction bases: 6. Germline loops: CDR1 SGHRS, CDR2 YFSETQ. This CDR3 is 16 amino acids long. The data were produced by immunoSEQ multiplex PCR, yet TCRdb's version contains in-frame clones alone and is incomplete. The data show around 23,000 clones, and the top ten clones hold 5% to 7%. Of note for this clone: The read terminates 3 residues before the CDR3 end, so the remaining end is supplied by the germline J gene.

Each participant carried one incident cervical HPV16 infection only. Sequenced sample: blood buffy coat. The J gene is TRBJ2-5, the V gene TRBV5-1; 15 bases fit TRBD2. The TCR sequence derives from a woman between 18 and 70 years old with a cervical HPV16 infection that either progressed to CIN3+ or cleared (not recorded which). The CDR3 spells CASSTGLAGGKETQYF. CDR3 DNA, as far as it was read: TGCGCCAGCAGCACGGGACTAGCGGGGGGTAAGGAGACC. The full variable domain, completed using reference TRBV5-1 and TRBJ2-5, is KAGVTQTPRYLIKTRGQQVTLSCSPISGHRSVSWYQQTPGQGLQFLFEYFSETQRNKGNFPGRFSGRQFSNSRSEMNVSTLELGDSALYLCASSTGLAGGKETQYFGPGTRLLVL.